These 5 T cell receptor beta chains came from one sample sequenced in a study of blood T cell repertoires in COVID-19. Sequencing was performed with immunoSEQ multiplex PCR; in TCRdb, only in-frame clones are kept and a portion is missing. The sample holds roughly 40,000 clones, around 83% seen once. The sequenced sample consisted of peripheral blood. The source of these receptors is a man between 65 and 85 years old with acute or convalescent COVID-19.

This sequence joins TRBV7-9 and TRBJ2-5; 12 nucleotides line up with TRBD2. The CDR3 totals 17 residues. Germline assignment: CDR1 SEHNR and CDR2 FQNEAQ (reference sequence). The V gene end was trimmed by 4 bases and the J gene end by 5 bases; junction bases not matched to a gene: 11. CDR3 in amino acids: CASSSTSGGALGETQYF. Written as DNA, the CDR3 is TGTGCCAGCAGCTCGACTAGCGGGGGAGCTTTAGGGGAGACCCAGTACTTC.

The J gene is TRBJ1-5, the V gene TRBV7-8; 8 nucleotides align to TRBD1. Losses at the gene ends were 4 bases for V and 4 bases for J; bases not matched to a gene: 6. CDR1 and CDR2 from the germline V gene are SGHVS and FQNEAQ. The CDR3 runs to 15 residues. The CDR3 region is CASSYTTGENQPQHF. Written as DNA, the CDR3 is TGTGCCAGCAGCTATACGACAGGGGAAAATCAGCCCCAGCATTTT.

This clone was detected only a few times. This chain uses TRBV6-5 with TRBJ1-5; D remains unclear. CDR1 MNHEY and CDR2 SVGAGI come from the germline V gene. The CDR3 extends over 13 amino acids. Trimming stripped 10 bases from V and 6 bases from J, with 16 bases between. The CDR3 DNA follows: TGTGCCACGTTGATAATGGTCGGTCAGCCCCAGCATTTT. Encoded protein: CATLIMVGQPQHF.

The chain carries TRBV6-5 and TRBJ1-1; weak D call: TRBD1 (5 bases). V was clipped by 2 bases and J by 3 bases, with 13 bases between them. Germline lookup yields CDR1 MNHEY and CDR2 SVGAGI. The CDR3 extends over 15 amino acids. CDR3 DNA: TGTGCCAGCAGTTACCCGCCTCCAGGGTACACTGAAGCTTTCTTT. Encoded protein: CASSYPPPGYTEAFF.

This clone was observed a single time. V usage is TRBV10-3 and J usage is TRBJ2-2; D not certain. Trimming shortened V by 3 bases and J by 1 base, and 9 bases separated the two germline ends. The CDR3 is 15 residues long. Per the germline V gene, CDR1 is ENHRY and CDR2 is SYGVKD. The CDR3 bases are TGTGCCATCAGTGATCCAACATTGAACACCGGGGAGCTGTTTTTT. It translates to CAISDPTLNTGELFF.